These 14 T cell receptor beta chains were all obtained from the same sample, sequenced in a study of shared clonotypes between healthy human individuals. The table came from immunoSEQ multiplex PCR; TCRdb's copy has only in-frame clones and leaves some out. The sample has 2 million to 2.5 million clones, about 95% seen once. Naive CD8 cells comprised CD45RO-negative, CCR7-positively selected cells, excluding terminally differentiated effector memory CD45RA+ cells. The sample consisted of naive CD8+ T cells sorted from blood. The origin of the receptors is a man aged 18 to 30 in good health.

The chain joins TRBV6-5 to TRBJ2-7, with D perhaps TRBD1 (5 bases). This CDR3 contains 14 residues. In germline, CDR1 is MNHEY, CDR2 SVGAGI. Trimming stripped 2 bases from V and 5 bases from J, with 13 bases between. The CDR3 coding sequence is TGTGCCAGCAGTTACGGGGCAGGGAAGAACGAGCAGTACTTC. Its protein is CASSYGAGKNEQYF.

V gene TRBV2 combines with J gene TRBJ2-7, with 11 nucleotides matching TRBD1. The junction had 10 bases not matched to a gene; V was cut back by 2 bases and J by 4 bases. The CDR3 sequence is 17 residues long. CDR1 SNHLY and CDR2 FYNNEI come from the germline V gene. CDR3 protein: CASSEYGLGQGGYEQYF. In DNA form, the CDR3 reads TGTGCCAGCAGTGAATACGGTTTGGGACAGGGGGGTTACGAGCAGTACTTC.

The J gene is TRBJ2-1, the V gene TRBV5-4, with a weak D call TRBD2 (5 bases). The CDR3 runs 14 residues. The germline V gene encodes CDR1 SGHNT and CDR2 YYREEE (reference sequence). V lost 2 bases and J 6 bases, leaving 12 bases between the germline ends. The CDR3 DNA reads TGTGCCAGCAGCTTACGAGGGTCCCCCAATGAGCAGTTCTTC. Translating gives CASSLRGSPNEQFF.

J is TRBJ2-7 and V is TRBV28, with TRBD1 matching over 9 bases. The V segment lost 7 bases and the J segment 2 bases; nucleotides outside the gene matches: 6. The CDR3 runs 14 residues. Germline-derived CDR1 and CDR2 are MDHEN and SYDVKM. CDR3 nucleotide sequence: TGTGCCAGCATCTTACAGGGGGCTCCCTACGAGCAGTACTTC. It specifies CASILQGAPYEQYF.

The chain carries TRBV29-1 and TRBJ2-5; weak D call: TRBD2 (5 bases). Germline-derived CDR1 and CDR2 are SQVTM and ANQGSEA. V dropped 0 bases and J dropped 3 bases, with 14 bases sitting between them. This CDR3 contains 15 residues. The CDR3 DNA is TGCAGCGTTGAAGATACGGGGTTTGGGGAAGAGACCCAGTACTTC. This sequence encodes CSVEDTGFGEETQYF.

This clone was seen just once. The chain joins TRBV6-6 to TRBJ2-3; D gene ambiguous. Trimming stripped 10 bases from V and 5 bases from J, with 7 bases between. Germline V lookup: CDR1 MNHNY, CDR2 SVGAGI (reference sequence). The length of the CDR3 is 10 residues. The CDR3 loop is CATIGDTQYF. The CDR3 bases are TGTGCCACCATCGGAGATACGCAGTATTTT.

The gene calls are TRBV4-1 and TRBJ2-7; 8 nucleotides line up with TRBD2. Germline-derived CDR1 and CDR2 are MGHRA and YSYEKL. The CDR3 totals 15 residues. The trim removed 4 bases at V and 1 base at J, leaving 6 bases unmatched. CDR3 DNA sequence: TGCGCCAGCAGCCTGGGGGGACTAGGGTCCTACGAGCAGTACTTC. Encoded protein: CASSLGGLGSYEQYF.

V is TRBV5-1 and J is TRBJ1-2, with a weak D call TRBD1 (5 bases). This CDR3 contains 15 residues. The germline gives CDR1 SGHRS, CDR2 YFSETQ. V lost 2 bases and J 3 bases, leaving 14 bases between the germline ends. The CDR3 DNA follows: TGCGCCAGCAGCTTCTCTCTGGGGACGCACTATGGCTACACCTTC. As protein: CASSFSLGTHYGYTF.

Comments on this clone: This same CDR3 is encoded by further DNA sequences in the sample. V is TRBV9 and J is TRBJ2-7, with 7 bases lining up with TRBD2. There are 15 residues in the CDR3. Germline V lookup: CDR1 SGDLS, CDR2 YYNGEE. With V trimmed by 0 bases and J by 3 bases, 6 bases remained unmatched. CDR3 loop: CASSVAPSGSYEQYF. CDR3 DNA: TGTGCCAGCAGCGTAGCTCCTAGCGGAAGCTACGAGCAGTACTTC.

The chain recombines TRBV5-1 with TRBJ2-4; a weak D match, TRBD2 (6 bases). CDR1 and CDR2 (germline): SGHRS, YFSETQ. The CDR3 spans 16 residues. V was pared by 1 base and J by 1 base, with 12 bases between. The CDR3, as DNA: TGCGCCAGCAGCTTGCAAGATGGAGGGGCCAAAAACATTCAGTACTTC. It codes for CASSLQDGGAKNIQYF.

CDR3 sequence: CASSDQGDDGELFF. For the CDR3, the DNA is TGCGCCAGCAGTGACCAGGGGGATGACGGGGAGCTGTTTTTT. J is TRBJ2-2 and V is TRBV10-1, with 7 bases lining up with TRBD1. The junction had 5 bases not matched to a gene; V was cut back by 3 bases and J by 7 bases. Germline loops: CDR1 WNHNN, CDR2 SYGVQD (reference sequence). This CDR3 region has 14 residues.

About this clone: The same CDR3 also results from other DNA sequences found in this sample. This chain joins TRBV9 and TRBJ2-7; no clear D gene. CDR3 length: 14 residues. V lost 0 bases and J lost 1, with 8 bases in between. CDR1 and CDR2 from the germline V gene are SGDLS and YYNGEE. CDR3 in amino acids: CASSVGGDSYEQYF. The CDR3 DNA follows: TGTGCCAGCAGCGTAGGAGGAGATTCCTACGAGCAGTACTTC. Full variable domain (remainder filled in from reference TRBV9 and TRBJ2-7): DSGVTQTPKHLITATGQRVTLRCSPRSGDLSVYWYQQSLDQGLQFLIQYYNGEERAKGNILERFSAQQFPDLHSELNLSSLELGDSALYFCASSVGGDSYEQYFGPGTRLTVT.

The CDR3 DNA follows: TGTGCCAGCAGTGGAACAGGGGGGTATGGCTACACCTTC. Translation: CASSGTGGYGYTF. The chain recombines TRBV27 with TRBJ1-2, with 8 bases matching TRBD1. The CDR3 is 13 amino acids. V shed 5 bases and J 5 bases; nucleotides not matched to a gene: 4. The germline gives CDR1 MNHEY, CDR2 SMNVEV (reference sequence).

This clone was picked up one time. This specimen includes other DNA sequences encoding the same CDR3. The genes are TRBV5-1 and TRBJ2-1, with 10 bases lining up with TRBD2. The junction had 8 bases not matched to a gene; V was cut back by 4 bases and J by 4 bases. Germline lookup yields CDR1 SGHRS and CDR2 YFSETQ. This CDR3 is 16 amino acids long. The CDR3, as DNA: TGCGCCAGCAGCCCCCCAGCGGGGGGGCCTTACAATGAGCAGTTCTTC. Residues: CASSPPAGGPYNEQFF.